The entry that follows covers one T cell receptor beta chain sequence. Germline CDR1 LGHNA, CDR2 YNFKEQ. This CDR3 contains 15 residues. J gave up 4 bases and V 0 bases, and 2 bases lay outside the gene matches. The table came from immunoSEQ multiplex PCR; TCRdb's copy has only in-frame clones and leaves some out. The sample carries 25,000 to 30,000 clones, over 70% recorded once. The data derive from a study of blood T cell repertoires in COVID-19. Study background: T cells, B-cell-depleted T cells, or PBMCs supplied cDNA or gDNA.

This chain connects TRBV4-2 to TRBJ2-7, with 11 bases that match TRBD2. The receptor comes from a man over 45 with active or convalescent COVID-19. The specimen was peripheral blood. The CDR3 nucleotides read TGTGCCAGCAGCCAAGATGTAGCGGGAGGGTACGAGCAGTACTTC. Translated: CASSQDVAGGYEQYF.